This T cell receptor (beta chain) was recovered during a study of cytomegalovirus exposure and HLA in healthy donors. The junction had 3 bases not matched to a gene; V was cut back by 4 bases and J by 0 bases. Germline V gene sequence: CDR1 SGHRS, CDR2 YFSETQ. The CDR3 is 15 residues long. Use of 60 Vbeta and 13 Jbeta primers characterized the PCR. Produced via immunoSEQ multiplex PCR; TCRdb's table is partial and in-frame only. Of around 130,000 clones in the sample, about three quarters were seen once. Specimen: PBMCs. The chain carries TRBV5-1 and TRBJ2-7; 11 bases fit TRBD2. The clonotype was recovered from a man in his forties in good health and CMV-seropositive. DNA of the CDR3: TGCGCCAGCAGCCCGGGACTAGCGGTCTCCTACGAGCAGTACTTC. Its translation is CASSPGLAVSYEQYF. Filled out from reference TRBV5-1 and TRBJ2-7, the complete variable domain reads KAGVTQTPRYLIKTRGQQVTLSCSPISGHRSVSWYQQTPGQGLQFLFEYFSETQRNKGNFPGRFSGRQFSNSRSEMNVSTLELGDSALYLCASSPGLAVSYEQYFGPGTRLTVT.